The 23 T cell receptor beta chains below were found in one sample sequenced in a study of cytomegalovirus exposure and HLA in healthy donors. Sequencing was performed with immunoSEQ multiplex PCR; in TCRdb, only in-frame clones are kept and a portion is missing. The sample has tens of thousands of clones; 90% to 95% are singletons. The specimen was PBMCs. The receptor source for this set is a woman aged 18 to 35 in good health and CMV-seronegative.

The chain combines TRBV27 with TRBJ2-1, with 11 nucleotides matching TRBD2. Unmatched junction bases numbered 5, after V lost 3 bases and J lost 4 bases. This CDR3 region has 16 residues. The V gene's germline CDR1 is MNHEY and CDR2 SMNVEV (reference sequence). CDR3 amino acids: CASSFGSGRGYNEQFF. As DNA, the CDR3 is TGTGCCAGCAGTTTTGGTAGCGGGAGGGGTTACAATGAGCAGTTCTTC.

The chain recombines TRBV7-2 with TRBJ1-4; D might be TRBD1 (5 bases). V was pared by 6 bases and J by 8 bases, with 19 bases between. The CDR3 extends over 15 amino acids. Germline V gene lookup returns CDR1 SGHTA and CDR2 FQGNSA. CDR3 loop: CASSPGTPAGEKLFF. The CDR3 DNA sequence: TGTGCCAGCAGTCCCGGGACTCCCGCAGGCGAAAAACTGTTTTTT.

The V call is TRBV28, the J call TRBJ1-5, with 8 bases fitting TRBD1. Germline V gene lookup returns CDR1 MDHEN and CDR2 SYDVKM. The CDR3 totals 14 residues. Trimming removed 5 bases from V and 5 bases from J; junction bases left unmatched: 5. The CDR3 nucleotides are TGTGCCAGCAGTCTAGACAGGGGTTATCAGCCCCAGCATTTT. Its protein product is CASSLDRGYQPQHF.

This chain uses TRBV6-5 with TRBJ1-6; no clear D. V was pared by 0 bases and J by 5 bases, with 8 bases between. This CDR3 contains 15 residues. From germline, CDR1 is MNHEY and CDR2 SVGAGI. CDR3 sequence reads: CASSYSNRDNSPLHF. As DNA, the CDR3 is TGTGCCAGCAGTTACTCGAACCGGGATAATTCACCCCTCCACTTT.

This clone is a singleton in its sample. For the CDR3, the DNA is TGCGCCAGCAGCTTGGGGATAGCGGGGGCCGATACGCAGTATTTT. Encoded protein: CASSLGIAGADTQYF. This rearrangement joins TRBV5-1 to TRBJ2-3; 9 bases line up with TRBD2. This CDR3 has 15 residues. V lost 0 bases, J lost 6 bases, and 5 bases stayed unmatched. In germline, CDR1 is SGHRS, CDR2 YFSETQ.

The gene calls are TRBV5-1 and TRBJ1-3; TRBD1 might be the D (6 bases). Per germline, CDR1 SGHRS and CDR2 YFSETQ. Trimming took off 0 bases at V and 2 bases at J, with 12 bases between the two ends. This CDR3 spans 16 amino acids. The CDR3 sequence is CASSLVSGVAGNTIYF. The CDR3 nucleotides read TGCGCCAGCAGCTTGGTGTCAGGGGTTGCTGGAAACACCATATATTTT.

The V and J genes are TRBV7-9 and TRBJ1-2; D gene unclear. Germline V gene data show CDR1 as SEHNR and CDR2 as FQNEAQ (reference sequence). V lost 0 bases to trimming and J lost 5 bases, with 7 bases between them. The CDR3 has 13 residues. For the CDR3, the DNA is TGTGCCAGCAGCTTAGCGCGGTTATATGGCTACACCTTC. This translates into CASSLARLYGYTF.

This clone was recorded only once. This sequence joins TRBV6-1 and TRBJ2-5; 13 nucleotides match TRBD2. J gave up 5 bases and V 4 bases, and 4 bases lay outside the gene matches. The CDR3 covers 15 residues. Germline V CDR1 and CDR2: MNHNS, SASEGT. The chain's CDR3 is CASSGGLAGRETQYF. The CDR3 DNA reads as TGTGCCAGCAGTGGGGGACTAGCGGGGAGGGAGACCCAGTACTTC.

V gene TRBV5-1 combines with J gene TRBJ2-2; tentatively, D is TRBD2 (5 bases). The V end lost 7 bases, the J end lost 2 bases, and 12 bases lay between the germline ends. The CDR3 is 14 residues long. Germline CDR1 reads SGHRS; CDR2 reads YFSETQ. CDR3 protein: CASRAGGNTGELFF. CDR3 DNA: TGCGCCAGCCGCGCAGGAGGAAACACCGGGGAGCTGTTTTTT.

As for this clone: The junction departs from the called germline gene at one end, perhaps through a read error. The gene calls are TRBV7-2 and TRBJ2-7, with no clear D. The CDR3 loop spans 12 amino acids. Germline CDR1 reads SGHTA; CDR2 reads FQGNSA. The CDR3 sequence is CASSPDSHEQYF. The CDR3 DNA sequence: TGTGCCAGCAGCCCAGACTCCCACGAGCAGTACTTC. The full variable domain, in which reference TRBV7-2 and TRBJ2-7 provide the parts outside the CDR3, is GAGVSQSPSNKVTEKGKDVELRCDPISGHTALYWYRQSLGQGLEFLIYFQGNSAPDKSGLPSDRFSAERTGGSVSTLTIQRTQQEDSAVYLCASSPDSHEQYFGPGTRLTVT.

The rearrangement links TRBV11-2 to TRBJ1-1; 7 nucleotides align to TRBD1. The CDR3 totals 15 residues. The V segment lost 1 base and the J segment 2 bases; nucleotides outside the gene matches: 4. CDR1 is SGHAT, CDR2 FQNNGV, per germline. This CDR3 reads CASSLAPGGNTEAFF. DNA of the CDR3: TGTGCCAGCAGCTTAGCCCCAGGGGGAAACACTGAAGCTTTCTTT. The full variable domain, completed using reference TRBV11-2 and TRBJ1-1, is EAGVAQSPRYKIIEKRQSVAFWCNPISGHATLYWYQQILGQGPKLLIQFQNNGVVDDSQLPKDRFSAERLKGVDSTLKIQPAKLEDSAVYLCASSLAPGGNTEAFFGQGTRLTVV.

Here the CDR3 reads CASVFRQGANYGYTF. Written as DNA, the CDR3 is TGTGCCAGCGTATTTCGACAGGGGGCGAACTATGGCTACACCTTC. The rearrangement links TRBV28 to TRBJ1-2; TRBD1 agrees at 10 bases. Germline CDR1 and CDR2: MDHEN and SYDVKM. The length of the CDR3 is 15 residues. V lost 8 bases, J lost 2 bases, and 8 bases stayed unmatched.

The chain couples TRBV2 to TRBJ1-5; D gene unclear. Germline V lookup: CDR1 SNHLY, CDR2 FYNNEI. V lost 7 bases and J 0 bases, leaving 13 bases between the germline ends. The CDR3 sequence is 15 residues long. CDR3 region: CASIRDKLSNQPQHF. The CDR3 DNA follows: TGTGCCAGCATACGGGATAAGCTTAGCAATCAGCCCCAGCATTTT.

V and J are TRBV7-2 and TRBJ2-3; TRBD2 matches 11 bases. The CDR3 is 16 residues long. V trimming: 2 bases; J trimming: 3 bases; junction bases outside the gene matches: 4. CDR1 is SGHTA, CDR2 FQGNSA, per germline. The CDR3 reads CASSLYSSGGTDTQYF. In DNA form, the CDR3 reads TGTGCCAGCAGCTTATATTCTAGCGGGGGGACAGATACGCAGTATTTT. The whole variable domain, remainder taken from reference TRBV7-2 and TRBJ2-3, is GAGVSQSPSNKVTEKGKDVELRCDPISGHTALYWYRQSLGQGLEFLIYFQGNSAPDKSGLPSDRFSAERTGGSVSTLTIQRTQQEDSAVYLCASSLYSSGGTDTQYFGPGTRLTVL.

V is TRBV6-5 and J is TRBJ1-4; D is undetermined. Germline V CDR1 and CDR2: MNHEY, SVGAGI. V lost 6 bases to trimming and J lost 14 bases, with 19 bases between them. This CDR3 comprises 13 residues. The CDR3 here is CASRRLDTVNLFF. The CDR3 region has the DNA TGTGCCAGCAGACGCCTGGATACAGTTAATCTGTTTTTT.

This chain connects TRBV6-1 to TRBJ2-1, with a tentative D call TRBD2 (6 bases). The CDR3 contains 13 residues. Germline CDR1 and CDR2: MNHNS and SASEGT. V was clipped by 7 bases and J by 4 bases, with 11 bases between them. The CDR3 sequence: CASTSEFYNEQFF. DNA of the CDR3: TGTGCCAGCACTAGCGAGTTTTACAATGAGCAGTTCTTC.

The DNA for the CDR3 is TGCGCCAGCAGCCAAGAACAGGGAGGGCCCTACGAGCAGTACTTC. Translation gives CASSQEQGGPYEQYF. This chain joins TRBV4-1 and TRBJ2-7; weak D call: TRBD2 (7 bases). The V end was cut by 0 bases, the J end by 2 bases, with 11 bases between. CDR3 size: 15 residues. Germline V gene sequence: CDR1 MGHRA, CDR2 YSYEKL.

The chain is built from TRBV6-6 and TRBJ2-1, with a tentative D call TRBD1 (6 bases). Germline V gene lookup returns CDR1 MNHNY and CDR2 SVGAGI (reference sequence). Trimming pared 6 bases from V and 5 bases from J, leaving 14 bases between. This CDR3 has 14 amino acids. Written as DNA, the CDR3 is TGTGCCAGCAGCCACCATAGGACAGACAATGAGCAGTTCTTC. Translation gives CASSHHRTDNEQFF.

CDR3 residues: CASSPPTGVSYNEQFF. Here the CDR3 DNA reads TGCGCCAGCAGCCCGCCGACAGGGGTCTCCTACAATGAGCAGTTCTTC. The V and J genes are TRBV5-1 and TRBJ2-1; 8 nucleotides line up with TRBD1. CDR1 and CDR2 (germline): SGHRS, YFSETQ. The CDR3 extends over 16 amino acids. V was clipped by 4 bases and J by 0 bases; unmatched bases: 6.

The chain uses TRBV5-1 and TRBJ1-2; no firm D call. The germline V gene has CDR1 SGHRS and CDR2 YFSETQ. V lost 0 bases and J lost 4, with 19 bases in between. The CDR3 covers 17 residues. The DNA for the CDR3 is TGCGCCAGCAGCTTGGGGGCAAGCCGGGTCGGACTCTATGGCTACACCTTC. As protein: CASSLGASRVGLYGYTF.

This clone is a singleton in its sample. CDR3 coding DNA: TGTGCCAGCAGTTACTCGGATTGGAGTGAAGCTTTCTTT. It is translated as CASSYSDWSEAFF. V is TRBV6-6 and J is TRBJ1-1; D remains unclear. Germline V gene sequence: CDR1 MNHNY, CDR2 SVGAGI (reference sequence). This CDR3 comprises 13 residues. With 0 bases removed from V and 7 bases from J, the gap between germline ends came to 9 bases.

This chain joins TRBV5-1 and TRBJ1-2, with D unclear. Germline-derived CDR1 and CDR2 are SGHRS and YFSETQ. CDR3 size: 12 residues. Trimming shortened V by 4 bases and J by 6 bases, and 10 bases separated the two germline ends. The CDR3 nucleotides are TGCGCCAGCAGCCGAACAGCAGATGGCTACACCTTC. Amino acid sequence: CASSRTADGYTF.

V and J are TRBV28 and TRBJ1-3; TRBD1 agrees at 7 bases. Looked up from germline, CDR1 is MDHEN and CDR2 is SYDVKM. Losses at the gene ends were 7 bases for V and 2 bases for J; bases not matched to a gene: 5. This CDR3 has 14 residues. CDR3 in DNA: TGTGCCAGCACCCCTGGACAGGCTGGAAACACCATATATTTT. Translation: CASTPGQAGNTIYF.